This T cell receptor (beta chain) was sequenced during a study of blood T cells in healthy people across ages. Across the whole study: Template switching captured about one barcoded beta molecule per two T cells. Study-wide findings and caveats: Strong correlation was found linking TCR beta diversity to naive T cell percentage.

The CDR3 has 17 amino acids. The germline gives CDR1 SGDLS, CDR2 YYNGEE. The ends lost 3 bases at V and 7 bases at J; junction bases unmatched: 11. As regards this clonotype: What it binds is not known.

A J-beta primer mix and a sample-barcoded 5' primer were used in a second PCR of about 7 to 12 cycles. MiXCR, applied by TCRdb to the 5' RACE reads, yields one record per CDR3 protein. The table includes some 900,000 distinct CDR3 sequences, roughly 43% detected once. The specimen was blood. This sequence was found in a man aged 30 to 45 in good health. The genes are TRBV9 and TRBJ2-2; TRBD1 matches 11 bases. DNA of the CDR3: TGTGCCAGCAGCGCTAACCGGGACAGGGGGTCCGTCGGGGAGCTGTTTTTT. Protein: CASSANRDRGSVGELFF.